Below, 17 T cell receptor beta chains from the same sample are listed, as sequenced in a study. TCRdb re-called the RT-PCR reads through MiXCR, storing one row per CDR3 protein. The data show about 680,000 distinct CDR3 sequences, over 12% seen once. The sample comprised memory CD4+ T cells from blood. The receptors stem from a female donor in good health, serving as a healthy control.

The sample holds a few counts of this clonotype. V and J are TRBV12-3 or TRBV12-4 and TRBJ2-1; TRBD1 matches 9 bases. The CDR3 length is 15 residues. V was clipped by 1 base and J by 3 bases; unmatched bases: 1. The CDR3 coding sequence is TGTGCCAGCAGTTTAGGGGACAGGGACTACAATGAGCAGTTCTTC. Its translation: CASSLGDRDYNEQFF.

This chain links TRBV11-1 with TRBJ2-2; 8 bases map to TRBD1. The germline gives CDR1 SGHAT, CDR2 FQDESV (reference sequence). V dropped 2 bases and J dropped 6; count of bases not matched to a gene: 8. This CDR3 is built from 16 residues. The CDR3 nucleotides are TGTGCCAGCAGCTTAAACGCAGGGGGCCTCGCCGGGGAGCTGTTTTTT. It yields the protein CASSLNAGGLAGELFF.

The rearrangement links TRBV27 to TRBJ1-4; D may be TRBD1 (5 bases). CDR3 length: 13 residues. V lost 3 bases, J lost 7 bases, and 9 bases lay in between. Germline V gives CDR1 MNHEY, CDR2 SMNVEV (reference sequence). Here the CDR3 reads CASSFYRSEKLFF. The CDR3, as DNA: TGTGCCAGCAGTTTTTACAGGTCTGAAAAACTGTTTTTT. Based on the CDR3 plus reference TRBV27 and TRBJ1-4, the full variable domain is EAQVTQNPRYLITVTGKKLTVTCSQNMNHEYMSWYRQDPGLGLRQIYYSMNVEVTDKGDVPEGYKVSRKEKRNFPLILESPSPNQTSLYFCASSFYRSEKLFFGSGTQLSVL.

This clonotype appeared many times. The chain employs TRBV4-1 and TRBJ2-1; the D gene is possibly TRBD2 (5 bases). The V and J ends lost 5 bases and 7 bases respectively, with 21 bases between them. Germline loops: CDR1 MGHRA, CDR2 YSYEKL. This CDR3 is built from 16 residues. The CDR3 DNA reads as TGCGCCAGCAGCTCCGGACTCCTTATAAGACGGAATGAGCAGTTCTTC. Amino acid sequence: CASSSGLLIRRNEQFF.

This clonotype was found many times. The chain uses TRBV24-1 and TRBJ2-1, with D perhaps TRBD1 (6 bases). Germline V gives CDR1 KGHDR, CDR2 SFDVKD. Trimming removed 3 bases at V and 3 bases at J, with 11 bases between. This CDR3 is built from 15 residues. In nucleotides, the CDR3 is TGTGCCACCAGTGATCAGGGGAAGGGCTACAATGAGCAGTTCTTC. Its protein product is CATSDQGKGYNEQFF.

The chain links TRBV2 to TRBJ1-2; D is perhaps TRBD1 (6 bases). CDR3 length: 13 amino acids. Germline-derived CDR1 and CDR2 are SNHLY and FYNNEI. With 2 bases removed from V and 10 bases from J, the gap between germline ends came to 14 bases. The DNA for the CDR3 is TGTGCCAGCAGTGAAAACCCTGGACAGCACTACACCTTC. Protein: CASSENPGQHYTF.

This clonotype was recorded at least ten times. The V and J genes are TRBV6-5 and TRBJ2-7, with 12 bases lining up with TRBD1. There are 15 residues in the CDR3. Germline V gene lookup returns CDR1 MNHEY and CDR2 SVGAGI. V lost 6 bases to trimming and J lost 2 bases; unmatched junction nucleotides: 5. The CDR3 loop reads CASRNRDRGPYEQYF. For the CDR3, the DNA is TGTGCCAGCAGGAACCGGGACAGGGGGCCCTACGAGCAGTACTTC.

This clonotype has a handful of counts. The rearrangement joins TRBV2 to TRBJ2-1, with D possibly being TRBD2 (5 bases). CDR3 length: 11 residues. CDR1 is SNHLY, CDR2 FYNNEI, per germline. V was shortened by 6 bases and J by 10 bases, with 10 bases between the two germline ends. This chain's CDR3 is CASREVVEQFF. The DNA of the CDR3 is TGTGCCAGCAGGGAGGTAGTGGAGCAGTTCTTC.

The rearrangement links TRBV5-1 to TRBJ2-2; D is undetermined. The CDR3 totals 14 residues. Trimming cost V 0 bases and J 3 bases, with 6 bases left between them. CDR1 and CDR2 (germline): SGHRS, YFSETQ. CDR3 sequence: CASSLVPDTGELFF. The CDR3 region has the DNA TGCGCCAGCAGCTTGGTACCCGACACCGGGGAGCTGTTTTTT.

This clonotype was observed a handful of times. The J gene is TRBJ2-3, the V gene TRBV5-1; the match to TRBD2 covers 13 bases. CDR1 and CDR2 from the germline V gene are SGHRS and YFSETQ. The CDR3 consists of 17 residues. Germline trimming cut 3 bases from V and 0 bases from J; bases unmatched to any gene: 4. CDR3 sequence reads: CASSSGLAGTSTDTQYF. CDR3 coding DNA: TGCGCCAGCAGCTCGGGACTAGCGGGAACTAGCACAGATACGCAGTATTTT.

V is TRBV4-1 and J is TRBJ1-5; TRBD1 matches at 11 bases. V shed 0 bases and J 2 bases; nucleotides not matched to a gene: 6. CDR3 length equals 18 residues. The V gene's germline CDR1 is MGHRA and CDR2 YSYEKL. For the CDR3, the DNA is TGCGCCAGCAGCCAAGAGTCGACGGGACAGGGGGGCAATCAGCCCCAGCATTTT. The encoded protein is CASSQESTGQGGNQPQHF.

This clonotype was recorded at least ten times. CDR3 region: CASSLRAQGYNEQFF. Here the CDR3 DNA reads TGTGCCAGCAGCTTAAGGGCTCAGGGGTACAATGAGCAGTTCTTC. This chain uses TRBV7-2 with TRBJ2-1; D possibly corresponds to TRBD1 (6 bases). This CDR3 spans 15 amino acids. The germline CDR1 and CDR2 sequences are SGHTA and FQGNSA. V was clipped by 2 bases and J by 4 bases, with 12 bases between them. Supplemented by reference TRBV7-2 and TRBJ2-1, the full variable domain reads GAGVSQSPSNKVTEKGKDVELRCDPISGHTALYWYRQSLGQGLEFLIYFQGNSAPDKSGLPSDRFSAERTGGSVSTLTIQRTQQEDSAVYLCASSLRAQGYNEQFFGPGTRLTVL.

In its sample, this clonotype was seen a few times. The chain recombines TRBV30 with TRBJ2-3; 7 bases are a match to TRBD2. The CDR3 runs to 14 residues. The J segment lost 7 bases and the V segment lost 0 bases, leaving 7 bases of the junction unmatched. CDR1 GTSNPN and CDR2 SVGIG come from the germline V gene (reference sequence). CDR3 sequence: CAWSVRGRVNTQYF. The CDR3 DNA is TGTGCCTGGAGTGTAAGAGGGAGGGTTAATACGCAGTATTTT.

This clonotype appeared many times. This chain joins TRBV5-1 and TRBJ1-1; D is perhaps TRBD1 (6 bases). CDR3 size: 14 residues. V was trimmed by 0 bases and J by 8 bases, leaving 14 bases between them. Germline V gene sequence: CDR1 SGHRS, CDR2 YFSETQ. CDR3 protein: CASSLEGGGQEAFF. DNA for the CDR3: TGCGCCAGCAGCTTGGAGGGAGGGGGTCAAGAAGCTTTCTTT. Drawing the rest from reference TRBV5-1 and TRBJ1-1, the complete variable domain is KAGVTQTPRYLIKTRGQQVTLSCSPISGHRSVSWYQQTPGQGLQFLFEYFSETQRNKGNFPGRFSGRQFSNSRSEMNVSTLELGDSALYLCASSLEGGGQEAFFGQGTRLTVV.

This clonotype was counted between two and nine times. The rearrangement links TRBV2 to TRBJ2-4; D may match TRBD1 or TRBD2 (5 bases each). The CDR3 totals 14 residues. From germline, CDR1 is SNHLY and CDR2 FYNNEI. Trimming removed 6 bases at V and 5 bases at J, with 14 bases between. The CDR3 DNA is TGTGCCAGCAGGGGGACGAGCGGAGAAAACATTCAGTACTTC. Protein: CASRGTSGENIQYF.

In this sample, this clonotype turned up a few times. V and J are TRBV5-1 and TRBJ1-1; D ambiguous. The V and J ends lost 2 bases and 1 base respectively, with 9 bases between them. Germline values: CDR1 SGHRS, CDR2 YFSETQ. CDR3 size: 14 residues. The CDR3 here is CASSFQPTNTEAFF. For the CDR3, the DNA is TGCGCCAGCAGCTTTCAGCCCACGAACACTGAAGCTTTCTTT.

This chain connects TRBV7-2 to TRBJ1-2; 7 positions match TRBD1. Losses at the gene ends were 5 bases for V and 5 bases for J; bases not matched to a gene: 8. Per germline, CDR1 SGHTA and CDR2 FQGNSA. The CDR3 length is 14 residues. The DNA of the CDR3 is TGTGCCAGCAGCCCCGGGACAGCCCAATATGGCTACACCTTC. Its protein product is CASSPGTAQYGYTF.